This TCR beta chain was sequenced for a study of CD8+ T cells in alopecia areata. Study overall: Each of the treated patients was given oral tofacitinib, 5 to 10 mg twice daily, for moderate-to-severe alopecia areata.

RNA was isolated and reverse transcribed to cDNA, the sequencing template. Profiling relied on immunoSEQ multiplex PCR, and the TCRdb table lists in-frame clones only, not all of them. The data hold under 300,000 clones, with about 60% observed a single time. Treatment indicated: oral pan-JAK inhibitor, 5-10 mg twice daily. Both peripheral blood and punch biopsies of lesional scalp skin were obtained from patients who had alopecia areata. Isolation of CD4+ and CD8+ T cells from PBMCs was achieved by sorting. Study-level points and caveats: On tofacitinib, scalp and blood still held many of the expanded lesional clones.

V gave up 0 bases and J gave up 7 bases, with 10 bases separating them. The CDR3 sequence is 12 residues long. Germline CDR1 GTSNPN, CDR2 SVGIG (reference sequence). As concerns this clone: Its antigen is still unknown.

The sequencing here drew on CD4+ T cells sorted from blood, taken at roughly week 53, from a patient treated with tofacitinib. The TCR comes from a human donor with alopecia areata. The chain has TRBV30 and TRBJ2-7; D uncertain. CDR3 in amino acids: CAWSVRSIEQYF. CDR3 bases: TGTGCCTGGAGTGTACGAAGTATTGAGCAGTACTTC.